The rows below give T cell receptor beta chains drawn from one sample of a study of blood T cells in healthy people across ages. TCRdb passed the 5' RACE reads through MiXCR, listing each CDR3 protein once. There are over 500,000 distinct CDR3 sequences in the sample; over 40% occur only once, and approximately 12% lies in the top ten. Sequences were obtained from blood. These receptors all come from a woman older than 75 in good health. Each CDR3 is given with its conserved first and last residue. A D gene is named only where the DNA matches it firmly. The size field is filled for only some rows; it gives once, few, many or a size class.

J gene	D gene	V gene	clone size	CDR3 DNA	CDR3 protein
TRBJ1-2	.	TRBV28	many	TGTGCCAGCAGTATCGACAGAGCTCGTGGCTACACCTTC	CASSIDRARGYTF
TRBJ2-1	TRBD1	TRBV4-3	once	TGCGCCAGCAGCCAAGGGACAGGGGGAACAAGCTCCTACAATGAGCAGTTCTTC	CASSQGTGGTSSYNEQFF
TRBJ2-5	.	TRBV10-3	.	TGTGCCACCGGATGGTCATGGACTGAGACCCAGTACTTC	CATGWSWTETQYF
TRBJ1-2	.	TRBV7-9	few	TGTGCCAGCAGCTTAGTAAGGGCGGAGGTCTCCTATGGCTACACCTTC	CASSLVRAEVSYGYTF
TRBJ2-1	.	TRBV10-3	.	TGTGCCATCAGCACGACCAATTACAATGAGCAGTTCTTC	CAISTTNYNEQFF
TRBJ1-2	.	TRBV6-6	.	TGTTCCTCCCAGGGGAACTATGGCTACACCTTC	CSSQGNYGYTF
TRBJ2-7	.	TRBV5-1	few	TGCGCCAGCAGCTTGGTGCCAGGCCTCTCGGATGAGCAGTACTTC	CASSLVPGLSDEQYF
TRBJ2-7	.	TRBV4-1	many	TGCGCCAGCAGCCAAGCAGACAGCTCCGAGCAGTACTTC	CASSQADSSEQYF
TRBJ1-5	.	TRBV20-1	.	TGCAGTGCTAGGGGGGATATCGATCAGCCCCGGCATTTT	CSARGDIDQPRHF
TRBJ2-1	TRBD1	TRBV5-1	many	TGCGCCAGCAGCTTCCCGGGACAGGGCTACAATGAGCAGTTCTTC	CASSFPGQGYNEQFF
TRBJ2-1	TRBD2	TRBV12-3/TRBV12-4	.	TGTGCCAGCAGTTTCCGTGGCGGGAGTGGTGAGCAGTTCTTC	CASSFRGGSGEQFF
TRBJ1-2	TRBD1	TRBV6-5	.	TGTGCCAGCAGTTGCTCGAAACGGACAGGGGGCGGAGATGGCTACACCTTC	CASSCSKRTGGGDGYTF
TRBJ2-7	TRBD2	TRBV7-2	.	TGTGCCAGCAGCTCCTGGCGGGAGGGGGACTACGAGCAGTACTTC	CASSSWREGDYEQYF
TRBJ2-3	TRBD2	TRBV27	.	TGTGCCAGCAGGAGGCAGCGGGGGTCAGCGGATACGCAGTATTTT	CASRRQRGSADTQYF
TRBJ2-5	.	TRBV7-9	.	TGTGCCAGCAGCCAAGGCTGGACCAACCAGTACTTC	CASSQGWTNQYF
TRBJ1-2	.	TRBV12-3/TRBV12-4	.	TGTGCCAGCAGTCTCGGGGGGCGACTCATTGGCTATGGCTACACCTTC	CASSLGGRLIGYGYTF
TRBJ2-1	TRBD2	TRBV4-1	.	TGCGCCAGCAGCCAAGAATCCCCCGATCTAGCGGGGGGGCGTGATGAGCAGTTCTTC	CASSQESPDLAGGRDEQFF
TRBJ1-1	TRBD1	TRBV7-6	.	TGTGCCAGCAGCCGGACAGGGCAAACTGAAGCTTTCTTT	CASSRTGQTEAFF
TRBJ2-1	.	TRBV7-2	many	TGTGCCAGCAGCTTAAATCCAACGATATACAATGAGCAGTTCTTC	CASSLNPTIYNEQFF
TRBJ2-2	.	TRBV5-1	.	TGCGCCACCAATCTTGGGGCCGGGGAGCTGTTTTTT	CATNLGAGELFF
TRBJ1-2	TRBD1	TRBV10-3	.	TGTGCCACCACCAAGGACAGGGAAGATGGCTACACCTTC	CATTKDREDGYTF
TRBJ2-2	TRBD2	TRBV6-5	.	TGTGCCAGCAGTCCCGGGACTACCGGGTCAAGGGAGCTGTTTTTT	CASSPGTTGSRELFF
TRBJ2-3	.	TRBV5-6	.	TGTGCCAGCACCCAGGGGGGAGCTTTGGATACGCAGTATTTT	CASTQGGALDTQYF
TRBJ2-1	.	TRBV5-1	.	TGCGCCAGCAGCTGGCGGGCAGTCTCCTACAATGAGCAGTTCTTC	CASSWRAVSYNEQFF
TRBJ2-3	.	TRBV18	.	TGTGCCAGCACACCGGCTAACACAGATACGCAGTATTTT	CASTPANTDTQYF
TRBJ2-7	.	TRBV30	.	TGTGCCTGGAGTCTTGGGGACTCCTACGAGCAGTACTTC	CAWSLGDSYEQYF
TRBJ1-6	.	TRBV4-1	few	TGCGCCAGCAGCCAAGCCCCTACGGGAGTTTCACCCCTCCACTTT	CASSQAPTGVSPLHF
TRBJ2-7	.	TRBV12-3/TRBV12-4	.	TGTGCCAGCAGTGTGGATGGGTCTTCGGGGGAGCAGTACTTC	CASSVDGSSGEQYF
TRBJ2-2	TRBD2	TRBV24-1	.	TGTGCCACCAGTGATTCGCGGGGGGAAGTCGGGGAGCTGTTTTTT	CATSDSRGEVGELFF
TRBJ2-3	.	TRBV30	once	TGTGCCCTCGGGCGGGGTACGCAGTATTTT	CALGRGTQYF
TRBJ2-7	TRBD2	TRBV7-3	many	TGTGCCAGCAGCCCCCGACTAGCGGGAGCCTACGAGCAGTACTTC	CASSPRLAGAYEQYF
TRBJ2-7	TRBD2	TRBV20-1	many	TGCAGTGCTAGATCAGCGGGGACCTACGAGCAGTACTTC	CSARSAGTYEQYF
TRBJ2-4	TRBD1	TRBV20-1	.	TGCAGTGCTAGAAGGCAGGGGGTCAGCGAAGAGCAGTACTTC	CSARRQGVSEEQYF
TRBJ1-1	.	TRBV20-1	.	TGCAGTGCGACGAAGGCTGGGACTGAAGCTTTCTTT	CSATKAGTEAFF
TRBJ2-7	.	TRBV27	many	TGTGCCAGCAGTCCATACCAAAACGCCAGGGTGGGTATCCACGAGCAGTACTTC	CASSPYQNARVGIHEQYF
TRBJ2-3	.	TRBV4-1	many	TGCGCCAGCCGGGGCGTCTTCTACACAGATACGCAGTATTTT	CASRGVFYTDTQYF
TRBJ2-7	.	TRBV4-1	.	TGCGCCAGCAGCCCTAGATTTGGGGGCGGCTCCTACGAGCAGTACTTC	CASSPRFGGGSYEQYF
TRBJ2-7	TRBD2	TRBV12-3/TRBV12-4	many	TGTGCCACAACACTAGCGGGCCGTCCCTACGAGCAGTACTTC	CATTLAGRPYEQYF
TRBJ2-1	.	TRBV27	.	TGTGCCAGCAGTTTAGGGACTCAGGGCAATGAGCAGTTCTTC	CASSLGTQGNEQFF
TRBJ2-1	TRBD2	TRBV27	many	TGTGCCAGCAGTTTAGGACTAGCGGGGGGTTTTAAGCAGTTCTTC	CASSLGLAGGFKQFF
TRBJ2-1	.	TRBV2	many	TGTGCCAGCAGTCGTGTTAGCGAAGTCAATGAGCAGTTCTTC	CASSRVSEVNEQFF
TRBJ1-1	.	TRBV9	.	TGTGCCAGCAGCGTAGTAAGGAGAGGTGGCACTGAAGCTTTCTTT	CASSVVRRGGTEAFF
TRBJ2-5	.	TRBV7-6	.	TGTGCCAGCAGCGTGACAGAACTTGGAGAGACCCAGTACTTC	CASSVTELGETQYF
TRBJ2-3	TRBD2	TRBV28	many	TGTGCCAGCAGTACTCTAGCGGGGGGAGCAGATACGCAGTATTTT	CASSTLAGGADTQYF
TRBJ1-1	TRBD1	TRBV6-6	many	TGTGCCAGCAGGCGCGAGGGACAGTTGAACACTGAAGCTTTCTTT	CASRREGQLNTEAFF
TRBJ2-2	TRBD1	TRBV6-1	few	TGTGCCAGCAAAGGTTACAGGGGGCTTGCCGGGGAGCTGTTTTTT	CASKGYRGLAGELFF
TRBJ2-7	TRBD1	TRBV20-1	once	TGCAGTGCTGAAGACAGGGATTCTTTTTTCCACGAGCAGTACTTC	CSAEDRDSFFHEQYF
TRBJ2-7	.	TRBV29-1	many	TGCAGCGTCACAGGGTCCAGCGAGCAGTACTTC	CSVTGSSEQYF
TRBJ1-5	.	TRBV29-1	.	TGCAGCGTTGAGACAGGAGATAGCAATCAGCCCCAGCATTTT	CSVETGDSNQPQHF
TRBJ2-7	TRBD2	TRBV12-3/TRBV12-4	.	TGTGCCAGCAGTGTGACGGGACTAGCGGTAGGCAATGAGCAGTACTTC	CASSVTGLAVGNEQYF
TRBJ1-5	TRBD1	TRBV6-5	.	TGTGCCAGCAATCCAGCCGGGACAGGCAGCAATCAGCCCCAGCATTTT	CASNPAGTGSNQPQHF
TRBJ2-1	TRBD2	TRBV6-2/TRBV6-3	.	TGTGCCAGCACCGGGACTAGCGGGAGGAGCTCCTACAATGAGCAGTTCTTC	CASTGTSGRSSYNEQFF
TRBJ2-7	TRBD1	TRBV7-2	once	TGTGCCAGCAGGGGACAGACTTCTGGCGAGCAGTACTTC	CASRGQTSGEQYF
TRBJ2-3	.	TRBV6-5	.	TGTGCCAGCAGTCCCGGGACGATAAGCACAGATACGCAGTATTTT	CASSPGTISTDTQYF
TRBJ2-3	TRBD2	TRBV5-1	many	TGCGCCAGCAGCCCGACTAGCCGGGCAGATACGCAGTATTTT	CASSPTSRADTQYF